These 8 T cell receptor beta chains came from one sample sequenced in a study of blood T cell repertoires in COVID-19. Clones were read by immunoSEQ multiplex PCR, and TCRdb kept only the in-frame ones, dropping some. The sample lists 89,000 or so clones, 89% seen once, with approximately 2.6% in the top ten. Sequencing was performed on peripheral blood. The source of these receptors is a man aged 45-65 years with COVID-19, enrolled during active disease.

The chain employs TRBV6-6 and TRBJ2-5; 10 bases fit TRBD2. This CDR3 contains 14 residues. The V segment lost 5 bases and the J segment 5 bases; nucleotides outside the gene matches: 5. Germline V gene lookup returns CDR1 MNHNY and CDR2 SVGAGI (reference sequence). CDR3: CASSHSGGRETQYF. For the CDR3, the DNA is TGTGCCAGCAGTCATAGCGGGGGGAGGGAGACCCAGTACTTC.

The V and J genes are TRBV6-5 and TRBJ2-7; 10 nucleotides agree with TRBD1. Per germline, CDR1 MNHEY and CDR2 SVGAGI. The V segment lost 3 bases and the J segment 5 bases; nucleotides outside the gene matches: 1. This CDR3 has 13 residues. This chain's CDR3 is CASSYGTGDEQYF. The CDR3 DNA reads TGTGCCAGCAGTTATGGGACAGGGGACGAGCAGTACTTC.

The CDR3 bases are TGCGCCAGCAGCCAACGGGTCAGGGGACAAGAGACCCAGTACTTC. Protein sequence: CASSQRVRGQETQYF. The chain recombines TRBV4-3 with TRBJ2-5; a weak D match, TRBD1 (6 bases). This CDR3 contains 15 residues. The V gene lost 2 bases and the J gene lost 2 bases, with 12 bases spanning the gap. Germline V gives CDR1 LGHNA, CDR2 YSLEER.

This clone appeared a few times. The rearrangement joins TRBV19 to TRBJ2-1; 11 nucleotides match TRBD2. Unmatched junction bases numbered 5, after V lost 3 bases and J lost 7 bases. The CDR3 sequence is 15 residues long. The germline CDR1 and CDR2 sequences are LNHDA and SQIVND (reference sequence). The CDR3 spells CASSIGLAGGNEQFF. The CDR3 DNA follows: TGTGCCAGTAGTATTGGTCTAGCGGGGGGTAATGAGCAGTTCTTC. Together with reference TRBV19 and TRBJ2-1, the CDR3 gives the full variable domain: DGGITQSPKYLFRKEGQNVTLSCEQNLNHDAMYWYRQDPGQGLRLIYYSQIVNDFQKGDIAEGYSVSREKKESFPLTVTSAQKNPTAFYLCASSIGLAGGNEQFFGPGTRLTVL.

This chain connects TRBV7-8 to TRBJ2-5; D possibly corresponds to TRBD2 (5 bases). The V gene's germline CDR1 is SGHVS and CDR2 FQNEAQ. The CDR3 is 15 residues long. Trimming took off 3 bases at V and 3 bases at J, with 14 bases between the two ends. The CDR3 bases are TGTGCCAGCAGCTTCTCCTTTTACGGGGAAGAGACCCAGTACTTC. This gives the protein CASSFSFYGEETQYF.

This rearrangement joins TRBV2 to TRBJ1-5, with 7 bases lining up with TRBD1. Germline V lookup: CDR1 SNHLY, CDR2 FYNNEI. This CDR3 has 14 residues. Trimming removed 5 bases from V and 0 bases from J; junction bases left unmatched: 1. The CDR3 DNA follows: TGTGCCAGCAGTCGGACAGGTAGCAATCAGCCCCAGCATTTT. Protein sequence: CASSRTGSNQPQHF.

This clone was seen only once. J is TRBJ2-7 and V is TRBV7-8, with TRBD2 matching over 9 bases. V dropped 5 bases and J dropped 2; count of bases not matched to a gene: 19. From germline, CDR1 is SGHVS and CDR2 FQNEAQ. This CDR3 is built from 19 residues. For the CDR3, the DNA is TGTGCCAGCAGCCCATACGCGGTAGCGGGGGCCCGGAGGGCCTACGAGCAGTACTTC. Translating it yields CASSPYAVAGARRAYEQYF.

The chain carries TRBV2 and TRBJ1-6; 7 nucleotides line up with TRBD1. Germline V CDR1 and CDR2: SNHLY, FYNNEI. There are 17 residues in the CDR3. Germline trimming cut 1 base from V and 1 base from J; bases unmatched to any gene: 4. DNA of the CDR3: TGTGCCAGCAGTGAAGACAGGGGTGGATCCTATAATTCACCCCTCCACTTT. This codes for CASSEDRGGSYNSPLHF.